The clone carrying this TCR beta chain occurred many times. The data were obtained in a study of kidney transplant recipient with SARS-CoV-2 infection. TCRdb fed the reads into MiXCR, producing one record per CDR3 protein. Found here are fewer than 250,000 distinct CDR3 sequences, under 30% of them singletons; the top ten hold more than 6.5%. With 4 bases removed from V and 0 bases from J, the gap between germline ends came to 7 bases. Germline V gene sequence: CDR1 KGHSH, CDR2 LQKENI. This CDR3 region has 14 residues. Sequencing was performed on a blood sample, taken at baseline and between days 110 and 120 from a kidney transplant recipient. The chain couples TRBV18 to TRBJ2-1, with no clear D. This sequence was found in a male patient between 25 and 39 years old who had COVID-19 and was a kidney transplant recipient. The T cells may partly be graft donor cells. The CDR3 DNA sequence: TGTGCCAGCTCACAGCGTTCCTCCTACAATGAGCAGTTCTTC. Protein sequence: CASSQRSSYNEQFF. The full variable domain, with the rest looked up from reference TRBV18 and TRBJ2-1, is NAGVMQNPRHLVRRRGQEARLRCSPMKGHSHVYWYRQLPEEGLKFMVYLQKENIIDESGMPKERFSAEFPKEGPSILRIQQVVRGDSAAYFCASSQRSSYNEQFFGPGTRLTVL.